This TCR beta chain stems from a study of cytomegalovirus exposure and HLA in healthy donors (dated by TCRdb to 2016 to 2017). For the wider study: A later analysis indicated that the 90 to 150 validation repertoires were generated on the platform also employed for the 720 or so repertoires of the first cohort. The study was designed to test whether signatures of past pathogen exposure could be identified by cataloging public T cell receptors. Along with the approximately 620-subject first cohort, a separate validation cohort of more than 90 different subjects was used. High-throughput TCR immunosequencing, statistical association of individual TCRs with disease status, and machine learning were combined to predict cytomegalovirus infection status.

Library method: the immunoSEQ multiplex PCR assay. The authors' pipeline ran thus. A statistical classification framework was built for diagnosing cytomegalovirus status from the catalog of TCR beta chain sequences. The table comes from immuneACCESS by way of TCRdb, which keeps in-frame sequences with V and J called. Part of the clones is missing from these tables; in studies checked, under half for an unresolved V gene and the rest for unknown reasons. That table is the source of V, J and clone size, and D and trimming were worked out from the DNA. The sample profile shows 60,000 to 65,000 clones; about 96% of them were found once. The top ten hold more than 0.95% of the sample. Broad study findings and their caveats: In vitro tests confirmed that a few of the cytomegalovirus-associated TCR beta chains recognize cytomegalovirus antigens. The validation cohort had no HLA typing available for a later analysis, so co-occurrence within that cohort was assessed over all 130 or so repertoires. The authors suggested that the approach could potentially be generalized to other disease states and immunological phenotypes. In a later analysis, TCRs clustered in the first cohort were found to also tend to co-occur in the 120 validation repertoires, with 90% to 95% of cluster scores above 0. The study gave a list of 150 to 200 TCR beta chains associated with cytomegalovirus. Most TCR sequences were seen in very few donors, while some public TCRs were found in many individuals. The classifier was reported to diagnose cytomegalovirus status with high specificity and sensitivity in both the original cohort and the validation cohort.

V gives up 1 base and J gives up 2 bases, and the segment between their germline ends measures 27 bases. The CDR3, from cysteine to phenylalanine, totals 21 residues. The only DNA kept is the CDR3, 63 bases in frame from the first base. Turning to this clone: Its cognate antigen has yet to be identified. No much larger clone is present one base from it, and per-base qualities are unavailable.

Donors formed part of the validation cohort, which comprised 120 subjects and was distinct from the first cohort of under 750 subjects. Input material: PBMCs. The rearranged chain carries TRBV23-1 and TRBJ1-5; the D gene is possibly TRBD1, with 6 bases matching. TRBV23-1 is identified as an open reading frame with a role that is uncertain. This receptor was taken from a woman under 30 in good health and CMV-seronegative. The sequenced DNA: TGCGCCAGCAGTCAATTTGGCCCAAACAGAACAGGGATACCCCGCAATCAGCCCCAGCATTTT. Its translation reads: CASSQFGPNRTGIPRNQPQHF.